Listed below are T cell receptor beta chains from one sample, sequenced in a study of blood T cell repertoires in COVID-19. Libraries were prepared by immunoSEQ multiplex PCR; TCRdb keeps only in-frame clonotypes and omits some of them. The sample consists of under 150,000 clones, just under 85% of them appearing once. Sequencing input: peripheral blood. The receptors were sampled from a woman aged 40 to 50 with active or convalescent COVID-19. Each CDR3 is given with its conserved first and last residue. Each record gives: D gene, CDR3 length, clone size, J gene, V gene, CDR3 protein, CDR3 DNA. D genes are given only for firm matches. Clone sizes are given selectively: once, few, many, or a class where the clone is expanded.

TRBD1	16	few	TRBJ1-1	TRBV19	CASTTPGQWRDTEAFF	TGTGCCAGTACCACCCCGGGACAGTGGAGGGACACTGAAGCTTTCTTT
.	14	once	TRBJ1-2	TRBV30	CAWSGTVGRGGYTF	TGTGCCTGGAGTGGTACGGTGGGTCGGGGGGGCTACACCTTC
TRBD1	15	.	TRBJ1-2	TRBV19	CASSIVGQGTYGYTF	TGTGCCAGTAGTATTGTGGGACAGGGAACCTATGGCTACACCTTC
.	15	.	TRBJ1-5	TRBV19	CASSIQGYSNQPQHF	TGTGCCAGTAGTATTCAGGGTTATAGCAATCAGCCCCAGCATTTT
.	11	.	TRBJ2-7	TRBV5-6	CASSFGREQYF	TGTGCCAGCAGCTTTGGGAGGGAGCAGTACTTC
.	13	once	TRBJ1-6	TRBV6-5	CASRFSTGSPLHF	TGTGCCAGCAGATTTTCCACAGGTTCACCCCTCCACTTT
.	13	once	TRBJ1-2	TRBV5-1	CASSLAGGDGYTF	TGCGCCAGCAGCTTGGCTGGGGGCGATGGCTACACCTTC
.	13	.	TRBJ1-3	TRBV6-2/TRBV6-3	CASSYSRPGTIYF	TGTGCCAGCAGTTACTCGAGACCGGGCACCATATATTTT
.	12	.	TRBJ1-2	TRBV6-5	CASSLSGYGYTF	TGTGCCAGCAGTCTCAGCGGCTATGGCTACACCTTC
.	12	.	TRBJ2-7	TRBV10-3	CAISGDKDEQYF	TGTGCCATCAGTGGCGACAAAGACGAGCAGTACTTC